Presented here are 10 T cell receptor beta chains from one specimen sequenced in a study of T-cell memory formation after mild COVID-19. TCRdb called the 5' RACE reads again in MiXCR, with one record for every CDR3 protein. There are hundreds of thousands of distinct CDR3 sequences in the sample; 20% to 25% occur only once, and around 13% lies in the top ten. The source material was PBMCs or a T cell subset sorted from them (not recorded which). The receptors here all came from an adult woman who had mild COVID-19 (a few samples of this study predate the infection). Cell type and time point are not known.

In its sample, this clonotype was seen a few times. The chain has TRBV7-9 and TRBJ2-5; possible D gene TRBD1, 6 bases. The CDR3 extends over 14 amino acids. Germline loops: CDR1 SEHNR, CDR2 FQNEAQ (reference sequence). The V gene lost 1 base and the J gene lost 4 bases, with 10 bases spanning the gap. The CDR3, as DNA: TGTGCCAGCAGCTTAGACAGGGAACGAGAGACCCAGTACTTC. It codes for CASSLDRERETQYF. The full variable domain, completed using reference TRBV7-9 and TRBJ2-5, is DTGVSQNPRHKITKRGQNVTFRCDPISEHNRLYWYRQTLGQGPEFLTYFQNEAQLEKSRLLSDRFSAERPKGSFSTLEIQRTEQGDSAMYLCASSLDRERETQYFGPGTRLLVL.

This clonotype came up a few times. The V and J genes are TRBV24-1 and TRBJ2-5, with 7 bases lining up with TRBD2. The germline V gene encodes CDR1 KGHDR and CDR2 SFDVKD. The CDR3 loop spans 15 amino acids. V lost 2 bases to trimming and J lost 5 bases; unmatched junction nucleotides: 7. The CDR3 is CATSDYRGGSETQYF. The CDR3 coding sequence is TGTGCCACCAGTGATTATCGCGGGGGATCGGAGACCCAGTACTTC.

This clonotype showed up many times. The V call is TRBV5-6, the J call TRBJ2-1, with 10 bases fitting TRBD2. This CDR3 spans 16 amino acids. With 1 base clipped from V and 7 bases from J, the junction kept 8 bases outside the gene matches. Germline V gene sequence: CDR1 SGHDT, CDR2 YYEEEE. CDR3 sequence (DNA): TGTGCCAGCAGCTTGACGCTAGCGGGAGAGTTGAATGAGCAGTTCTTC. It yields the protein CASSLTLAGELNEQFF.

CDR3 in amino acids: CASSQDFDTQYF. The CDR3, as DNA: TGTGCCAGCAGCCAAGATTTCGATACGCAGTATTTT. The chain recombines TRBV4-2 with TRBJ2-3; D is undetermined. Looked up from germline, CDR1 is LGHNA and CDR2 is YNFKEQ. The V end was cut by 0 bases, the J end by 6 bases, with 4 bases between. The CDR3 totals 12 residues.

This clonotype was counted a few times. V usage is TRBV11-2 and J usage is TRBJ2-2, with D possibly being TRBD1 (6 bases). Per germline, CDR1 SGHAT and CDR2 FQNNGV. V lost 5 bases, J lost 4 bases, and 14 bases lay in between. This CDR3 is built from 15 residues. The CDR3 spells CASSPFTGITGELFF. The CDR3 DNA is TGTGCCAGCAGCCCCTTCACAGGGATCACCGGGGAGCTGTTTTTT.

J is TRBJ1-3 and V is TRBV25-1; no clear D gene. This CDR3 region has 14 residues. Trimming took off 6 bases at V and 4 bases at J, with 13 bases between the two ends. Germline V gene data show CDR1 as MGHDK and CDR2 as SYGVNS. CDR3 nucleotide sequence: TGTGCCAGCAGCCCGGGAGGAGGCGGAAACACCATATATTTT. This translates into CASSPGGGGNTIYF.

This clonotype was seen more than once but under ten times. The CDR3 spells CASSQDSYSSYNEQFF. DNA of the CDR3: TGTGCCAGTAGCCAAGACAGCTACAGCTCCTACAATGAGCAGTTCTTC. The rearrangement links TRBV19 to TRBJ2-1, with TRBD1 as a possible D gene (5 bases). Germline V gene data show CDR1 as LNHDA and CDR2 as SQIVND (reference sequence). CDR3 length: 16 amino acids. Trimming cost V 6 bases and J 0 bases, with 15 bases left between them.

This chain uses TRBV12-5 with TRBJ2-7; D is uncertain. V lost 7 bases and J 0 bases, leaving 16 bases between the germline ends. This CDR3 comprises 15 residues. The germline V gene has CDR1 LGHNT and CDR2 FRNRAP. CDR3: CASAFDGASSYEQYF. The CDR3 DNA follows: TGTGCTAGTGCCTTCGACGGAGCATCCTCCTACGAGCAGTACTTC.

The gene calls are TRBV29-1 and TRBJ2-7; 10 nucleotides match TRBD1. Germline-derived CDR1 and CDR2 are SQVTM and ANQGSEA. The trim removed 4 bases at V and 4 bases at J, leaving 7 bases unmatched. This CDR3 spans 14 amino acids. This CDR3 reads CSVVPTGGRYEQYF. CDR3 DNA: TGCAGCGTTGTCCCGACAGGGGGCCGTTACGAGCAGTACTTC.

This clonotype was recorded a few times. This chain joins TRBV7-9 and TRBJ2-7; 12 bases fit TRBD2. The V gene's germline CDR1 is SEHNR and CDR2 FQNEAQ (reference sequence). The V segment lost 4 bases and the J segment 4 bases; nucleotides outside the gene matches: 5. This CDR3 comprises 15 residues. CDR3 in amino acids: CASSSETSGSYEQYF. The CDR3 region has the DNA TGTGCCAGCAGCTCGGAGACTAGCGGGAGTTACGAGCAGTACTTC.